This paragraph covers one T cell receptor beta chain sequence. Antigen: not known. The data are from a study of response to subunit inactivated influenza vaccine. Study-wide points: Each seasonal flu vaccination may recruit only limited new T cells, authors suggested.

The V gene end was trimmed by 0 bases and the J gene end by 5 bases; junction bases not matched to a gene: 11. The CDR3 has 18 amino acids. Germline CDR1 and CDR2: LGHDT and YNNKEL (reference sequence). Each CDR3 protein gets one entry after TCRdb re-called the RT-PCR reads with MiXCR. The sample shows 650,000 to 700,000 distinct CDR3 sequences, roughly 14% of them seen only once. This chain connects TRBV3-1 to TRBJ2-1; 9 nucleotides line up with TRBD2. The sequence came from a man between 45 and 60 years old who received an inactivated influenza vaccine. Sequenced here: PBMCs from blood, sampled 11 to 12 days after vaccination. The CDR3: CASSQDRSIAGVHNEQFF. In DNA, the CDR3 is TGTGCCAGCAGCCAAGATCGAAGTATAGCGGGGGTCCACAATGAGCAGTTCTTC.